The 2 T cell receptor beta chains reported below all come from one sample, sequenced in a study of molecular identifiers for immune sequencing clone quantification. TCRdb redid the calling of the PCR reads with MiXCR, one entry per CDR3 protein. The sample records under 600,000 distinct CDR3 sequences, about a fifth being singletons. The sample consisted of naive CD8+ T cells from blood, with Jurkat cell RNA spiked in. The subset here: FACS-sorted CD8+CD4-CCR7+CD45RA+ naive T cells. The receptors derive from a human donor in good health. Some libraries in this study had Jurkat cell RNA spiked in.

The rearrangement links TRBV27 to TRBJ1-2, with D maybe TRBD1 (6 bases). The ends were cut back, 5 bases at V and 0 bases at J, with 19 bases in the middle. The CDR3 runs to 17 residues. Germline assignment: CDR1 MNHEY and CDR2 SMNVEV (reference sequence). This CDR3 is CASSIQGLQSSNYGYTF. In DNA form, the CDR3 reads TGTGCCAGCAGTATACAGGGCTTACAATCCTCTAACTATGGCTACACCTTC.

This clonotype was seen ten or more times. CDR3 sequence (DNA): TGTGCCAGCAGTCCCTTAGCGGGGTTCAATCAGCCCCAGCATTTT. This translates into CASSPLAGFNQPQHF. The V and J genes are TRBV6-6 and TRBJ1-5; no firm D call. This CDR3 is 15 amino acids long. Trimming removed 5 bases at V and 3 bases at J, with 14 bases between. Germline V CDR1 and CDR2: MNHNY, SVGAGI (reference sequence).